This TCR beta chain is drawn from a study of CD8 T cells in ankylosing spondylitis. General observations from the study: What seemed typical of ankylosing spondylitis blood was a TCR beta motif built from about 8 highly homologous variants.

In the case of this clonotype: Its cognate antigen is unknown.

5'-RACE, quantitative and with molecular barcodes, yielded the TCR beta libraries. TCRdb re-analysed the 5' RACE reads in MiXCR, keeping a single row per CDR3 protein. The data show over 450,000 distinct CDR3 sequences, roughly an eighth seen once. The specimen was blood, either unsorted or a sorted T cell fraction (not recorded which). The sequence derives from a male donor with ankylosing spondylitis.

The CDR3 sequence is CASSPQGAVTDTQYF. In DNA, the CDR3 is TGCGCCAGCAGCCCACAGGGGGCGGTCACAGATACGCAGTATTTT. The rearrangement links TRBV5-1 to TRBJ2-3; 9 nucleotides align to TRBD1. In germline, CDR1 is SGHRS, CDR2 YFSETQ. The CDR3 covers 15 residues. Germline trimming cut 4 bases from V and 2 bases from J; bases unmatched to any gene: 5.